Below, one TCR beta chain is given with its context. This sample was included in a study of blood T cell repertoires in COVID-19. The V gene's germline CDR1 is MNHEY and CDR2 SVGAGI. The junction had 7 bases not matched to a gene; V was cut back by 0 bases and J by 10 bases. The CDR3 loop spans 15 amino acids. Authors' data handling: Reference gene primer amplification yielded estimated nucleated cell counts. Repertoires were generated with immunoSEQ multiplex PCR, while TCRdb's copy carries only in-frame clones and drops some. Clone size and the V and J calls come from that table; the DNA yielded D and trimming. Of roughly 500,000 clones in the sample, approximately 91% are singletons; the top ten hold 8.3%.

Sequenced sample: PBMCs or T cells enriched from blood (not recorded which). This clonotype originated in a woman in her sixties who had recovered from COVID-19. The chain combines TRBV6-5 with TRBJ1-4; 8 bases are shared with TRBD1. CDR3: CASSYSVRGLGKLFF. As DNA, the CDR3 is TGTGCCAGCAGTTACTCGGTCAGGGGGCTAGGAAAACTGTTTTTT.